The 29 T cell receptor beta chains below come from one sample, sequenced in a study of blood T cell repertoires in COVID-19. Profiling relied on immunoSEQ multiplex PCR, and the TCRdb table lists in-frame clones only, not all of them. The table records 150,000 to 200,000 clones, around 83% of them present only once. Sequencing input: peripheral blood. The receptors were gathered from a woman in her 70s with COVID-19, enrolled during active disease.

The genes are TRBV7-9 and TRBJ1-2; D perhaps matches TRBD1 (5 bases). Germline-derived CDR1 and CDR2 are SEHNR and FQNEAQ (reference sequence). The CDR3 consists of 15 residues. V was shortened by 6 bases and J by 5 bases, with 19 bases between the two germline ends. CDR3 sequence (DNA): TGTGCCAGCAGTTCAGGGAGGTACGAGGGGTATGGCTACACCTTC. This encodes CASSSGRYEGYGYTF.

This sequence joins TRBV4-3 and TRBJ1-2; the D is unclear. Trimming removed 0 bases from V and 3 bases from J, with 8 bases in between. CDR1 and CDR2 from the germline V gene are LGHNA and YSLEER. The CDR3 totals 14 residues. The CDR3 spells CASSQEWSYYGYTF. The CDR3 nucleotides read TGCGCCAGCAGCCAAGAGTGGAGCTACTATGGCTACACCTTC.

This clone was counted ten times or more. V and J are TRBV4-1 and TRBJ2-7; a possible D gene is TRBD2 (5 bases). This CDR3 has 17 amino acids. The V and J ends lost 1 base and 5 bases respectively, with 21 bases between them. Germline CDR1 is MGHRA and CDR2 is YSYEKL. The CDR3 nucleotides are TGCGCCAGCAGCCAAGGCCCGGGAATTATAGTTCCCCACGAGCAGTACTTC. The encoded protein is CASSQGPGIIVPHEQYF.

V is TRBV3-1 (or the pseudogene TRBV3-2) and J is TRBJ2-4, with 9 bases lining up with TRBD2. Germline lookup yields CDR1 LGHDT and CDR2 YNNKEL (reference sequence). The CDR3 sequence is 15 residues long. V lost 4 bases to trimming and J lost 9 bases; unmatched junction nucleotides: 10. The CDR3 region has the DNA TGTGCCAGCAGCCCCAGATCAGCGGGAGGTACCATTCAGTACTTC. This translates into CASSPRSAGGTIQYF.

The chain uses TRBV18 and TRBJ2-2; D not resolved. The germline gives CDR1 KGHSH, CDR2 LQKENI. Trimming cost V 4 bases and J 2 bases, with 14 bases left between them. The CDR3 totals 16 residues. The CDR3 protein is CASSLSLVGNTGELFF. CDR3 nucleotides: TGTGCCAGCTCACTGTCCTTAGTCGGTAACACCGGGGAGCTGTTTTTT. The whole variable domain, remainder taken from reference TRBV18 and TRBJ2-2, is NAGVMQNPRHLVRRRGQEARLRCSPMKGHSHVYWYRQLPEEGLKFMVYLQKENIIDESGMPKERFSAEFPKEGPSILRIQQVVRGDSAAYFCASSLSLVGNTGELFFGEGSRLTVL.

The CDR3 DNA sequence: TGCGCCAGCAGCTTGGCTCACTTTCTTGACACTGAAGCTTTCTTT. This translates into CASSLAHFLDTEAFF. This chain connects TRBV5-1 to TRBJ1-1; D not certain. The CDR3 loop spans 15 amino acids. In germline, CDR1 is SGHRS, CDR2 YFSETQ. Trimming removed 0 bases from V and 3 bases from J, with 12 bases in between.

The chain couples TRBV9 to TRBJ2-5, with D possibly being TRBD2 (6 bases). Germline loops: CDR1 SGDLS, CDR2 YYNGEE. This CDR3 has 14 residues. With 2 bases removed from V and 0 bases from J, the gap between germline ends came to 8 bases. CDR3 amino acids: CASSVSGYQETQYF. The CDR3 bases are TGTGCCAGCAGCGTTAGCGGATACCAAGAGACCCAGTACTTC.

V usage is TRBV19 and J usage is TRBJ2-1, with D perhaps TRBD2 (6 bases). There are 15 residues in the CDR3. Germline V gene sequence: CDR1 LNHDA, CDR2 SQIVND (reference sequence). The V gene lost 4 bases and the J gene lost 2 bases, with 12 bases spanning the gap. As DNA, the CDR3 is TGTGCCAGTAGTACGCGAGGAGGGGCCTACAATGAGCAGTTCTTC. It codes for CASSTRGGAYNEQFF.

CDR3 coding DNA: TGCAGCGTCACACTAGCGGGAGAAGGGGGCGGAAAGACCCAGTACTTC. It yields the protein CSVTLAGEGGGKTQYF. The J gene is TRBJ2-5, the V gene TRBV29-1, with 11 bases fitting TRBD2. This CDR3 has 16 residues. V was pared by 6 bases and J by 6 bases, with 15 bases of the junction left unmatched. Germline CDR1 is SQVTM and CDR2 is ANQGSEA.

J is TRBJ2-7 and V is TRBV7-2, with TRBD2 matching 11 bases. This CDR3 has 17 amino acids. Germline CDR1 is SGHTA and CDR2 is FQGNSA. V shed 1 base, J shed 3 bases, and the junction held 8 bases outside the gene matches. CDR3 nucleotides: TGTGCCAGCAGCTTAGAACATCGGACTAGCGGGTTCTACGAGCAGTACTTC. Translated: CASSLEHRTSGFYEQYF.

This chain links TRBV24-1 with TRBJ2-2; 11 nucleotides agree with TRBD2. The CDR3 extends over 17 amino acids. The V segment lost 4 bases and the J segment 5 bases; nucleotides outside the gene matches: 8. The germline V gene has CDR1 KGHDR and CDR2 SFDVKD. DNA for the CDR3: TGTGCCACCAGTGACCGCGGACTAGCGGGTGGGACCGGGGAGCTGTTTTTT. This encodes CATSDRGLAGGTGELFF.

This clone was seen once. The chain has TRBV4-2 and TRBJ2-5; D is perhaps TRBD2 (7 bases). Germline CDR1 is LGHNA and CDR2 is YNFKEQ. The CDR3 is 17 amino acids. Trimming pared 0 bases from V and 1 base from J, leaving 15 bases between. This CDR3 is CASSQEGGGSGQETQYF. As DNA, the CDR3 is TGTGCCAGCAGCCAAGAGGGAGGGGGGAGCGGCCAAGAGACCCAGTACTTC.

V and J are TRBV5-1 and TRBJ2-3; 7 bases are shared with TRBD1. From germline, CDR1 is SGHRS and CDR2 YFSETQ. J lost 2 bases, V lost 0 bases, and 3 bases had no gene match. The CDR3 length is 15 residues. The CDR3 sequence: CASSLDGQDTDTQYF. As DNA, the CDR3 is TGCGCCAGCAGCTTGGATGGACAGGACACAGATACGCAGTATTTT.

The chain employs TRBV5-6 and TRBJ2-3; the match to TRBD1 covers 7 bases. CDR1 SGHDT and CDR2 YYEEEE come from the germline V gene. V shed 3 bases, J shed 2 bases, and the junction held 3 bases outside the gene matches. This CDR3 is 14 amino acids long. CDR3 sequence: CASSSGQATDTQYF. In nucleotides, the CDR3 is TGTGCCAGCAGCTCCGGACAGGCCACAGATACGCAGTATTTT.

This chain connects TRBV21-1 to TRBJ2-3; the table's D gene call, TRBD2, was not cross checked with the DNA. TRBV21-1 is a listed pseudogene. The CDR3 is made up of 17 amino acids. CDR3 sequence reads: CASSKAGTSGSTDTQYF. The CDR3 DNA follows: TGTGCCAGCAGCAAAGCGGGGACTAGCGGAAGCACAGATACGCAGTATTTT.

The chain couples TRBV27 to TRBJ1-2; possible D gene TRBD1, 5 bases. The V end was cut by 1 base, the J end by 1 base, with 16 bases between. The CDR3 is made up of 17 amino acids. Germline CDR1 and CDR2: MNHEY and SMNVEV (reference sequence). The CDR3 sequence: CASSLWGQPSDNYGYTF. The DNA for the CDR3 is TGTGCCAGCAGTTTATGGGGCCAGCCTTCTGATAACTATGGCTACACCTTC.

This chain links TRBV9 with TRBJ2-7, with 8 bases matching TRBD2. CDR1 and CDR2 from the germline V gene are SGDLS and YYNGEE. V lost 4 bases and J lost 4; bases outside the gene matches: 7. The CDR3 covers 14 residues. The CDR3 DNA follows: TGTGCCAGCAGCTGGGCGGGGGGCCGGTACGAGCAGTACTTC. It yields the protein CASSWAGGRYEQYF.

V gene TRBV18 combines with J gene TRBJ2-3; 8 positions match TRBD2. V lost 9 bases and J lost 8; bases outside the gene matches: 13. The CDR3 totals 14 residues. CDR1 and CDR2 from the germline V gene are KGHSH and LQKENI. This chain's CDR3 is CASYHGLASGTQYF. CDR3 coding DNA: TGTGCCAGTTATCACGGACTAGCTAGCGGTACGCAGTATTTT.

V gene TRBV6-6 combines with J gene TRBJ2-7; D not resolved. Germline CDR1 and CDR2: MNHNY and SVGAGI (reference sequence). This CDR3 region has 12 residues. Trimming stripped 6 bases from V and 2 bases from J, with 8 bases between. The DNA of the CDR3 is TGTGCCAGCAGCCGTGGCACCTACGAGCAGTACTTC. Protein sequence: CASSRGTYEQYF.

The chain carries TRBV6-5 and TRBJ2-1; tentative D call: TRBD1 (5 bases). Trimming removed 8 bases from V and 2 bases from J, with 16 bases in between. CDR1 is MNHEY, CDR2 SVGAGI, per germline. This CDR3 region has 15 residues. The CDR3 region has the DNA TGTGCCAGCCTATCAGGGATTTTCACCTACAATGAGCAGTTCTTC. Residues: CASLSGIFTYNEQFF.

This rearrangement joins TRBV10-3 to TRBJ2-3, with D possibly being TRBD1 (6 bases). With 3 bases removed from V and 2 bases from J, the gap between germline ends came to 18 bases. Germline CDR1 ENHRY, CDR2 SYGVKD. This CDR3 contains 17 residues. CDR3: CAISDQGDKPTTDTQYF. DNA of the CDR3: TGTGCCATCAGTGATCAAGGGGACAAGCCTACCACAGATACGCAGTATTTT.

Comment on this clone: The same CDR3 is also encoded by other DNA sequences in this sample. The gene calls are TRBV28 and TRBJ1-2, with 9 bases lining up with TRBD1. This CDR3 spans 13 amino acids. Per the germline V gene, CDR1 is MDHEN and CDR2 is SYDVKM. V shed 9 bases, J shed 8 bases, and the junction held 10 bases outside the gene matches. DNA for the CDR3: TGTGCCAGTTCTGTACAGGGGGCTCGGGGCTACACCTTC. Protein product: CASSVQGARGYTF.

The J gene is TRBJ2-7, the V gene TRBV20-1; D gene uncertain. Germline V CDR1 and CDR2: DFQATT, SNEGSKA (reference sequence). CDR3 length: 10 amino acids. The V end lost 5 bases, the J end lost 9 bases, and 11 bases lay between the germline ends. The chain's CDR3 is CSAGDSGQYF. CDR3 DNA: TGCAGTGCTGGCGACTCGGGGCAGTACTTC.

This clone appeared a single time. The rearrangement joins TRBV5-1 to TRBJ2-2; 9 bases line up with TRBD1. There are 16 residues in the CDR3. Germline CDR1 reads SGHRS; CDR2 reads YFSETQ. The J segment lost 5 bases and the V segment lost 3 bases, leaving 8 bases of the junction unmatched. CDR3 nucleotides: TGCGCCAGCAGCTGGACAGGGGACCCTGGGACCGGGGAGCTGTTTTTT. This codes for CASSWTGDPGTGELFF.

The chain recombines TRBV11-2 with TRBJ1-3; D is perhaps TRBD1 (5 bases). The CDR3 is 16 amino acids. Trimming shortened V by 3 bases and J by 0 bases, and 12 bases separated the two germline ends. In germline, CDR1 is SGHAT, CDR2 FQNNGV. The CDR3 is CASSFRQSYSGNTIYF. The CDR3 nucleotides are TGTGCCAGCAGCTTTAGACAGTCTTACTCTGGAAACACCATATATTTT.

V usage is TRBV28 and J usage is TRBJ2-7, with 9 bases identical to TRBD2. The CDR3 has 15 amino acids. V gave up 1 base and J gave up 3 bases; unmatched junction bases: 4. Germline values: CDR1 MDHEN, CDR2 SYDVKM. CDR3 DNA: TGTGCCAGCAGTTTATCTAGCGGGATAAACTACGAGCAGTACTTC. Amino acids: CASSLSSGINYEQYF.

This sequence joins TRBV7-9 and TRBJ2-6, with D perhaps TRBD2 (6 bases). The CDR3 runs 16 residues. Germline V gene lookup returns CDR1 SEHNR and CDR2 FQNEAQ (reference sequence). V lost 2 bases and J 1 base, leaving 9 bases between the germline ends. The CDR3 DNA follows: TGTGCCAGCAGCTTACCAGGGAGGTCTGGGGCCAACGTCCTGACTTTC. Translation: CASSLPGRSGANVLTF.

This chain connects TRBV27 to TRBJ2-2; 15 bases map to TRBD2. V lost 5 bases, J lost 5 bases, and 12 bases stayed unmatched. CDR3 length: 19 amino acids. Per the germline V gene, CDR1 is MNHEY and CDR2 is SMNVEV (reference sequence). CDR3 bases: TGTGCCAGCAGTCCCGCCGGACTAGCGGGAGGGGGACGGACCGGGGAGCTGTTTTTT. It is translated as CASSPAGLAGGGRTGELFF.

CDR3 region: CASSSGQKLITYEQYF. The CDR3 DNA reads TGTGCCAGCTCATCGGGACAGAAGTTGATCACCTACGAGCAGTACTTC. The V and J genes are TRBV18 and TRBJ2-7, with TRBD1 matching over 7 bases. This CDR3 has 16 residues. Germline CDR1 is KGHSH and CDR2 is LQKENI. J was trimmed by 2 bases and V by 5 bases; bases with no gene match: 12.